What follows are 29 T cell receptor beta chains derived from one specimen sequenced in a study of T cell responses to AZD1222 COVID-19 vaccine. The repertoire was sequenced with immunoSEQ multiplex PCR; TCRdb's copy has only in-frame clones and lacks some. The table includes around 100,000 clones, approximately 83% detected once. Sequences were derived from peripheral blood, sampled on day 0 of AZD1222 vaccination. Receptors were obtained from an adult in good health.

The chain combines TRBV19 with TRBJ2-1; no firm D call. Deletions cut 1 base from V and 6 bases from J, with 13 bases between. Germline V gene sequence: CDR1 LNHDA, CDR2 SQIVND (reference sequence). The CDR3 covers 15 residues. Written as DNA, the CDR3 is TGTGCCAGTAGTATAGGGGCTCTAGACATCAATGAGCAGTTCTTC. It specifies CASSIGALDINEQFF.

For the CDR3, the DNA is TGTGCCTGCCGGGACCGCTATGGCTACACCTTC. This codes for CACRDRYGYTF. The J gene is TRBJ1-2, the V gene TRBV30, with a possible D match to TRBD1 (5 bases). V was trimmed by 6 bases and J by 4 bases, leaving 9 bases between them. The CDR3 length is 11 residues. The V gene's germline CDR1 is GTSNPN and CDR2 SVGIG (reference sequence).

This chain uses TRBV24-1 with TRBJ2-7; D ambiguous. This CDR3 spans 14 amino acids. V dropped 2 bases and J dropped 2 bases, with 9 bases sitting between them. Germline V gene data show CDR1 as KGHDR and CDR2 as SFDVKD. The CDR3 spells CATSDSPGPYEQYF. CDR3 DNA: TGTGCCACCAGTGATTCACCCGGGCCCTACGAGCAGTACTTC.

The DNA for the CDR3 is TGTGCCAGCAGTGATCCGTTGAGGGTGAGGTACTTC. This translates into CASSDPLRVRYF. The V gene is TRBV2, the J gene TRBJ2-7; D perhaps matches TRBD2 (5 bases). Trimming took off 3 bases at V and 12 bases at J, with 15 bases between the two ends. There are 12 residues in the CDR3. Per the germline V gene, CDR1 is SNHLY and CDR2 is FYNNEI.

This clone was counted once. The rearrangement joins TRBV5-6 to TRBJ1-2; 7 nucleotides align to TRBD1. This CDR3 spans 14 amino acids. Germline CDR1 reads SGHDT; CDR2 reads YYEEEE. Trimming took 3 bases from V and 2 from J; bases not matched to a gene: 4. CDR3 loop: CASSWGTANYGYTF. The CDR3 coding sequence is TGTGCCAGCAGCTGGGGGACAGCCAACTATGGCTACACCTTC.

The V and J genes are TRBV6-5 and TRBJ2-2; 9 positions agree with TRBD1. V shed 8 bases, J shed 5 bases, and the junction held 3 bases outside the gene matches. Germline-derived CDR1 and CDR2 are MNHEY and SVGAGI. The CDR3 length is 13 residues. CDR3 bases: TGTGCCAGCCAAGGACAGGGGACCGGGGAGCTGTTTTTT. Its protein product is CASQGQGTGELFF.

The chain has TRBV24-1 and TRBJ2-3; 7 bases match TRBD2. This CDR3 is 16 amino acids long. Germline-derived CDR1 and CDR2 are KGHDR and SFDVKD. V lost 4 bases to trimming and J lost 4 bases; unmatched junction nucleotides: 10. The CDR3 DNA sequence: TGTGCCACCAGTGAACCGGGACTAAGGTTAGCAGATACGCAGTATTTT. Its protein is CATSEPGLRLADTQYF.

This clone was recorded only once. J is TRBJ1-2 and V is TRBV9, with 8 bases identical to TRBD1. This CDR3 contains 15 residues. Germline V gene lookup returns CDR1 SGDLS and CDR2 YYNGEE. V lost 0 bases, J lost 5 bases, and 6 bases stayed unmatched. CDR3 amino acids: CASSVDNRGKYGYTF. In DNA form, the CDR3 reads TGTGCCAGCAGCGTAGATAACAGGGGGAAGTATGGCTACACCTTC.

V and J are TRBV2 and TRBJ1-2; weak D call: TRBD1 (5 bases). The CDR3 contains 14 residues. Trimming removed 4 bases from V and 5 bases from J, with 14 bases in between. Looked up from germline, CDR1 is SNHLY and CDR2 is FYNNEI. CDR3 sequence reads: CASSVREGRYGYTF. CDR3 nucleotide sequence: TGTGCCAGCAGTGTTAGGGAGGGACGGTATGGCTACACCTTC.

As to this clone: A read error may account for a junction end that differs from germline. The V gene is TRBV7-7, the J gene TRBJ1-5, with D unresolved. Germline values: CDR1 SSHAT, CDR2 FNYEAQ (reference sequence). The CDR3 length is 13 residues. The chain's CDR3 is CASSVDGSQPQHF. The CDR3 nucleotides read TGTGCTAGCAGCGTAGACGGGAGTCAGCCCCAGCATTTT.

The V call is TRBV28, the J call TRBJ2-5; no firm D call. This CDR3 comprises 12 residues. Deletions cut 10 bases from V and 5 bases from J, with 14 bases between. CDR1 is MDHEN, CDR2 SYDVKM, per germline. CDR3 DNA sequence: TGTGCCACCCGCGCAAGTTATGAGACCCAGTACTTC. Amino acid sequence: CATRASYETQYF.

The V call is TRBV19, the J call TRBJ2-2; D ambiguous. V lost 1 base and J lost 7, with 7 bases in between. The CDR3 loop spans 13 amino acids. Germline V gene data show CDR1 as LNHDA and CDR2 as SQIVND (reference sequence). The CDR3 DNA is TGTGCCAGTAGTATAGGGGTTGGCGGGGAGCTGTTTTTT. Translated: CASSIGVGGELFF.

The chain links TRBV28 to TRBJ2-3, with D perhaps TRBD1 (5 bases). Per germline, CDR1 MDHEN and CDR2 SYDVKM. Trimming removed 7 bases at V and 0 bases at J, with 14 bases between. The CDR3 contains 15 residues. CDR3 loop: CASKEGATSTDTQYF. CDR3 bases: TGTGCCAGCAAGGAAGGGGCAACCAGCACAGATACGCAGTATTTT.

This clone was observed a handful of times. The V gene is TRBV29-1, the J gene TRBJ1-1, with D unclear. The CDR3 runs 12 residues. The germline CDR1 and CDR2 sequences are SQVTM and ANQGSEA. V lost 2 bases and J 10 bases, leaving 14 bases between the germline ends. CDR3 nucleotides: TGCAGCGTTGAATCTTGGTCCAACGGAGCTTTCTTT. Its protein product is CSVESWSNGAFF.

The chain couples TRBV15 to TRBJ2-6, with D possibly matching TRBD1 (6 bases). The CDR3 consists of 19 residues. Germline values: CDR1 LNHNV, CDR2 YYDKDF (reference sequence). Trimming stripped 8 bases from V and 2 bases from J, with 25 bases between. The CDR3 reads CATGFPGGPVLPGANVLTF. DNA for the CDR3: TGTGCCACCGGCTTTCCTGGGGGCCCAGTCCTACCTGGGGCCAACGTCCTGACTTTC.

The chain recombines TRBV7-9 with TRBJ2-5; no reliable D call. From germline, CDR1 is SEHNR and CDR2 FQNEAQ (reference sequence). The CDR3 covers 12 residues. The V gene lost 0 bases and the J gene lost 5 bases, with 4 bases spanning the gap. CDR3: CASSLAPETQYF. CDR3 nucleotides: TGTGCCAGCAGCTTAGCCCCTGAGACCCAGTACTTC.

V usage is TRBV6-5 and J usage is TRBJ1-1, with D possibly TRBD1 on 5 matching bases. Per germline, CDR1 MNHEY and CDR2 SVGAGI. The CDR3 covers 13 residues. V lost 6 bases and J lost 4, with 12 bases in between. CDR3 in amino acids: CASSPRAFTEAFF. The CDR3 nucleotides read TGTGCCAGCAGCCCCAGGGCCTTCACTGAAGCTTTCTTT.

The V gene is TRBV28, the J gene TRBJ1-1, with D tentatively TRBD1 (6 bases). This CDR3 has 15 residues. Trimming removed 5 bases from V and 5 bases from J, with 18 bases in between. The germline CDR1 and CDR2 sequences are MDHEN and SYDVKM. CDR3 loop: CASSQPGRGETEAFF. CDR3 in DNA: TGTGCCAGCAGTCAGCCGGGTAGGGGGGAGACTGAAGCTTTCTTT.

This clone was seen just once. The chain joins TRBV5-1 to TRBJ1-2; the D is unclear. V shed 3 bases and J shed 2 bases, with 14 bases lying between them. Germline-derived CDR1 and CDR2 are SGHRS and YFSETQ. This CDR3 contains 15 residues. CDR3 sequence: CASSWPGSYNYGYTF. As DNA, the CDR3 is TGCGCCAGCAGCTGGCCGGGATCATACAACTATGGCTACACCTTC.

CDR3 region: CASKKGDNQPQHF. The CDR3 DNA is TGTGCCAGCAAAAAGGGGGACAATCAGCCCCAGCATTTT. This sequence joins TRBV28 and TRBJ1-5, with D perhaps TRBD1 (6 bases). The CDR3 is 13 amino acids. Germline CDR1 reads MDHEN; CDR2 reads SYDVKM. The V and J ends lost 7 bases and 3 bases respectively, with 10 bases between them.

The chain joins TRBV18 to TRBJ2-2; D call uncertain. Per the germline V gene, CDR1 is KGHSH and CDR2 is LQKENI. V dropped 4 bases and J dropped 2 bases, with 8 bases sitting between them. The CDR3 covers 14 residues. CDR3 DNA sequence: TGTGCCAGCTCACTTTCACCCAACACCGGGGAGCTGTTTTTT. Translated: CASSLSPNTGELFF.

The chain combines TRBV19 with TRBJ2-7, with D perhaps matching TRBD1 or TRBD2 (5 bases each). Germline V gene sequence: CDR1 LNHDA, CDR2 SQIVND (reference sequence). The CDR3 length is 15 residues. The V gene lost 6 bases and the J gene lost 3 bases, with 18 bases spanning the gap. CDR3 nucleotides: TGTGCCAGTAGCCCTTTGGGGACCACACACTACGAGCAGTACTTC. Protein: CASSPLGTTHYEQYF.

V usage is TRBV7-2 and J usage is TRBJ1-6; D not resolved. The germline gives CDR1 SGHTA, CDR2 FQGNSA. This CDR3 spans 15 amino acids. The ends were cut back, 5 bases at V and 10 bases at J, with 18 bases in the middle. The CDR3 DNA reads as TGTGCCAGCAGCACTCAATCCCTGCGAAACTCACCCCTCCACTTT. It is translated as CASSTQSLRNSPLHF.

The genes are TRBV5-6 and TRBJ1-4; 8 bases map to TRBD1. Germline loops: CDR1 SGHDT, CDR2 YYEEEE. This CDR3 has 14 amino acids. The V gene end was trimmed by 4 bases and the J gene end by 7 bases; junction bases not matched to a gene: 6. For the CDR3, the DNA is TGTGCCAGCAGCCTGGACAGGGTGGGTGAAAAACTGTTTTTT. It encodes CASSLDRVGEKLFF.

The V and J genes are TRBV11-2 and TRBJ2-1; 7 bases match TRBD2. Germline trimming cut 5 bases from V and 0 bases from J; bases unmatched to any gene: 7. CDR3 length: 16 amino acids. CDR1 is SGHAT, CDR2 FQNNGV, per germline. The CDR3 DNA reads TGTGCCAGCAGCCTCTCGAGCGGGAACTCCTACAATGAGCAGTTCTTC. Its translation: CASSLSSGNSYNEQFF.

The chain employs TRBV3-1 (or the pseudogene TRBV3-2) and TRBJ2-5; a weak D match, TRBD1 (5 bases). Trimming stripped 6 bases from V and 0 bases from J, with 8 bases between. Germline V CDR1 and CDR2: LGHDT, YNNKEL (reference sequence). CDR3 size: 13 residues. Here the CDR3 DNA reads TGTGCCAGCAGTACAGGTTACCAAGAGACCCAGTACTTC. Encoded protein: CASSTGYQETQYF.

This clone was seen a handful of times. The V gene is TRBV7-9, the J gene TRBJ1-5; tentatively, D is TRBD1 (6 bases). The length of the CDR3 is 13 residues. V lost 5 bases, J lost 5 bases, and 10 bases lay in between. Germline V CDR1 and CDR2: SEHNR, FQNEAQ (reference sequence). The chain's CDR3 is CASSKGVHQPQHF. Here the CDR3 DNA reads TGTGCCAGCAGCAAGGGGGTGCATCAGCCCCAGCATTTT.

This clone was observed a single time. CDR3 region: CASSSECYLWPRNTIYF. CDR3 DNA sequence: TGTGCCAGCAGCTCCGAATGTTACCTTTGGCCAAGAAACACCATATATTTT. The chain couples TRBV7-4 to TRBJ1-3; D call uncertain. V was cut by 4 bases and J by 5 bases, with 21 bases left in between. Germline V gene data show CDR1 as SGHVT and CDR2 as SQSDAQ. The CDR3 has 17 residues. The entire variable domain, with the rest obtained from reference TRBV7-4 and TRBJ1-3, is as follows: GAGVSQSPRYKVAKRGRDVALRCDSISGHVTLYWYRQTLGQGSEVLTYSQSDAQRDKSGRPSGRFSAERPERSVSTLKIQRTEQGDSAVYLCASSSECYLWPRNTIYFGEGSWLTVV.

The rearrangement uses TRBV5-6 and TRBJ2-7; D possibly corresponds to TRBD2 (6 bases). V was shortened by 6 bases and J by 4 bases, with 20 bases between the two germline ends. The CDR3 totals 15 residues. The V gene's germline CDR1 is SGHDT and CDR2 YYEEEE. The CDR3 nucleotides read TGTGCCAGCACCACCGGAGGGGCGACGGGGTACGAGCAGTACTTC. This translates into CASTTGGATGYEQYF.